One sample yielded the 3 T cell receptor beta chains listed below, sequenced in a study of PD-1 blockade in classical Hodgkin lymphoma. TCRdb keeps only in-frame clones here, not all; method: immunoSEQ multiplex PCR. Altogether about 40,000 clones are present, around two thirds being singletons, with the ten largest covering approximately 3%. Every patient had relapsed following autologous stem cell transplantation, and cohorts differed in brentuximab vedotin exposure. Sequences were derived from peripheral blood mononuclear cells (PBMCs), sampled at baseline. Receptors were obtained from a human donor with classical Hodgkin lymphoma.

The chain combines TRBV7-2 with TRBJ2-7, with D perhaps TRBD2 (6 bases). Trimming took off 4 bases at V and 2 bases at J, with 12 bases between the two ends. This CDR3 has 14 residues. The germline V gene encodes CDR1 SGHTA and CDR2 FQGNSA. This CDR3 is CASSSPGLPYEQYF. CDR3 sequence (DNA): TGTGCCAGCAGCTCTCCGGGACTGCCCTACGAGCAGTACTTC.

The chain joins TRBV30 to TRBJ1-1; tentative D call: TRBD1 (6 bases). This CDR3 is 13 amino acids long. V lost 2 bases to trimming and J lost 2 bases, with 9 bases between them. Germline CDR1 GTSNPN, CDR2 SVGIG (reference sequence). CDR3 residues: CAWSSGANTEAFF. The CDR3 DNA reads TGTGCCTGGAGTTCAGGGGCTAACACTGAAGCTTTCTTT.

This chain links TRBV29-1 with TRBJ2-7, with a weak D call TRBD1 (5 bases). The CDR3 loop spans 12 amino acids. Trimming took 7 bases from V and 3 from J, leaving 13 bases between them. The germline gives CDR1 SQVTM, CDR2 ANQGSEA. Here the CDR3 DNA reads TGCAGCGCCTCAAGGGGCGACTACGAGCAGTACTTC. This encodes CSASRGDYEQYF.